The T cell receptor beta chain under discussion was sequenced for a study of identical twins. Overall study results and limits: Partial confounding of zero-insertion analyses by invariant MAIT and iNKT cells was possible. There was more out-of-frame TCR alpha sharing in monozygotic twins than models estimated. Fewer insertions marked abundant cord blood beta clonotypes; young adult naive trended weakly, memory not at all.

This clonotype was recorded at least ten times. Its target is not known. MiXCR was run by TCRdb on the 5' RACE reads, yielding one entry per CDR3 protein. The sample holds hundreds of thousands of distinct CDR3 sequences, 6% to 6.5% seen once. CDR1 is SGHRS and CDR2 is YFSETQ in the germline V gene. The V end was cut by 2 bases, the J end by 3 bases, with 15 bases between. This CDR3 contains 16 residues. The clonotype comes from a man between 18 and 35 years old in good health. V gene TRBV5-1 combines with J gene TRBJ2-1; weak D call: TRBD1 (6 bases). Material: naive T cells sorted from blood. Here the CDR3 DNA reads TGCGCCAGCAGCTTAGCTTTGGGGGCTGGCTACAATGAGCAGTTCTTC. It specifies CASSLALGAGYNEQFF.